These 20 T cell receptor beta chains were all obtained from the same sample, sequenced in a study of blood T cell repertoires in COVID-19. Data came from immunoSEQ multiplex PCR; TCRdb stores just in-frame clones and leaves some out. The repertoire has roughly 150,000 clones, 80% of them found once; the top ten carry under 0.75%. Material for sequencing was peripheral blood. The receptors stem from a man in his sixties with acute or convalescent COVID-19.

The rearrangement joins TRBV15 to TRBJ2-1; D remains unclear. Deletions cut 0 bases from V and 11 bases from J, with 8 bases between. CDR3 length equals 12 residues. Germline lookup yields CDR1 LNHNV and CDR2 YYDKDF (reference sequence). This CDR3 is CATSRDRSQQFF. The CDR3 DNA follows: TGTGCCACCAGCAGAGATCGGAGCCAGCAGTTCTTC.

In its sample, this clone was seen a few times. This CDR3 reads CASSVEQGGGNTIYF. Here the CDR3 DNA reads TGTGCCAGCAGCGTAGAACAGGGGGGCGGAAACACCATATATTTT. The chain links TRBV9 to TRBJ1-3; 8 bases line up with TRBD1. The CDR3 runs to 15 residues. Germline lookup yields CDR1 SGDLS and CDR2 YYNGEE. The V gene end was trimmed by 0 bases and the J gene end by 4 bases; junction bases not matched to a gene: 3.

The gene calls are TRBV4-2 and TRBJ1-4; 7 bases are shared with TRBD1. Losses at the gene ends were 0 bases for V and 0 bases for J; bases not matched to a gene: 4. Germline CDR1 reads LGHNA; CDR2 reads YNFKEQ. The CDR3 spans 17 residues. CDR3 amino acids: CASSQDQGGATNEKLFF. The CDR3, as DNA: TGTGCCAGCAGCCAAGACCAGGGGGGTGCAACTAATGAAAAACTGTTTTTT.

Worth noting for this clone: The sample carries other DNA sequences with the same CDR3. The chain carries TRBV6-2 or TRBV6-3 and TRBJ2-7, with 11 bases fitting TRBD2. The CDR3 has 15 residues. CDR1 and CDR2 from the germline V gene are MNHEY and SVGEGT. The V segment lost 4 bases and the J segment 0 bases; nucleotides outside the gene matches: 2. Here the CDR3 reads CASSSTSGSSYEQYF. In nucleotides, the CDR3 is TGTGCCAGCAGTTCTACTAGCGGGAGCTCCTACGAGCAGTACTTC.

This clone has ten or more counts. CDR3 loop: CASSSGQYTEAFF. DNA of the CDR3: TGTGCCAGCAGCTCAGGACAGTACACTGAAGCTTTCTTT. J is TRBJ1-1 and V is TRBV7-9; D may be TRBD1 (6 bases). CDR3 length: 13 amino acids. V lost 4 bases and J lost 3, with 9 bases in between. Germline V CDR1 and CDR2: SEHNR, FQNEAQ (reference sequence).

This sequence joins TRBV6-2 or TRBV6-3 and TRBJ2-3; TRBD1 matches 9 bases. Trimming took 6 bases from V and 3 from J; bases not matched to a gene: 4. The CDR3 is 14 amino acids. The V gene's germline CDR1 is MNHEY and CDR2 SVGEGT. CDR3 residues: CASRYRGRTDTQYF. For the CDR3, the DNA is TGTGCCAGCAGGTACAGGGGGCGGACAGATACGCAGTATTTT.

The chain couples TRBV27 to TRBJ1-5; D uncertain. Germline V gene data show CDR1 as MNHEY and CDR2 as SMNVEV (reference sequence). The V gene lost 5 bases and the J gene lost 8 bases, with 10 bases spanning the gap. The CDR3 loop spans 12 amino acids. The chain's CDR3 is CASSPLGEPQHF. The CDR3 region has the DNA TGTGCCAGCAGTCCCCTCGGGGAGCCCCAGCATTTT.

The chain uses TRBV18 and TRBJ2-5; weak D call: TRBD2 (6 bases). Looked up from germline, CDR1 is KGHSH and CDR2 is LQKENI. The CDR3 consists of 12 residues. Trimming pared 5 bases from V and 7 bases from J, leaving 11 bases between. The CDR3 region is CASSGPGGTQYF. CDR3 bases: TGTGCCAGCTCAGGCCCCGGGGGGACCCAGTACTTC.

V is TRBV27 and J is TRBJ2-1, with 9 bases aligning to TRBD2. Per the germline V gene, CDR1 is MNHEY and CDR2 is SMNVEV (reference sequence). V was clipped by 8 bases and J by 8 bases; unmatched bases: 16. The length of the CDR3 is 16 residues. This CDR3 is CASSLSAGGPGDEQFF. The CDR3 DNA reads as TGTGCCAGCTCCCTCTCGGCGGGAGGGCCCGGAGATGAGCAGTTCTTC.

The V and J genes are TRBV6-1 and TRBJ1-2, with no clear D. The CDR3 covers 14 residues. Germline CDR1 is MNHNS and CDR2 is SASEGT. V gave up 3 bases and J gave up 2 bases, with 10 bases separating them. The CDR3, as DNA: TGTGCCAGCAGTGATCCGGGGAGGAACTATGGCTACACCTTC. Its translation is CASSDPGRNYGYTF.

The CDR3, as DNA: TGTGCCAGCAGCTTATACGGGATCGCGAACACCGGGGAGCTGTTTTTT. Residues: CASSLYGIANTGELFF. V gene TRBV7-2 combines with J gene TRBJ2-2; D possibly corresponds to TRBD2 (5 bases). The CDR3 spans 16 residues. Germline loops: CDR1 SGHTA, CDR2 FQGNSA. Trimming removed 2 bases at V and 0 bases at J, with 10 bases between.

The chain employs TRBV12-5 and TRBJ2-2, with TRBD2 matching over 14 bases. V was pared by 0 bases and J by 6 bases, with 3 bases of the junction left unmatched. The CDR3 totals 17 residues. CDR1 and CDR2 from the germline V gene are LGHNT and FRNRAP. CDR3 sequence: CASGLVRGLAGAGELFF. Here the CDR3 DNA reads TGTGCTAGTGGTTTGGTACGGGGACTAGCGGGGGCCGGGGAGCTGTTTTTT.

J is TRBJ2-5 and V is TRBV7-2; 11 nucleotides align to TRBD2. With V trimmed by 3 bases and J by 4 bases, 1 base remained unmatched. The germline CDR1 and CDR2 sequences are SGHTA and FQGNSA. The CDR3 is 14 amino acids. The DNA for the CDR3 is TGTGCCAGCAGCTTTAGCGGGGGGGGAGAGACCCAGTACTTC. Its translation is CASSFSGGGETQYF.

The rearrangement links TRBV3-1 (or the pseudogene TRBV3-2) to TRBJ1-1; D gene unclear. The V and J ends lost 0 bases and 1 base respectively, with 6 bases between them. Per germline, CDR1 LGHDT and CDR2 YNNKEL (reference sequence). This CDR3 has 14 amino acids. DNA of the CDR3: TGTGCCAGCAGCCAAGAAACGGGGAACACTGAAGCTTTCTTT. Protein: CASSQETGNTEAFF.

For the CDR3, the DNA is TGTGCCAGCAGCTTACGGAGCGAGCAGTACTTC. Amino acid sequence: CASSLRSEQYF. The rearrangement links TRBV7-2 to TRBJ2-7; D not resolved. The CDR3 length is 11 residues. Germline V CDR1 and CDR2: SGHTA, FQGNSA. The V gene lost 2 bases and the J gene lost 6 bases, with 5 bases spanning the gap. The full variable domain, in which reference TRBV7-2 and TRBJ2-7 provide the parts outside the CDR3, is GAGVSQSPSNKVTEKGKDVELRCDPISGHTALYWYRQSLGQGLEFLIYFQGNSAPDKSGLPSDRFSAERTGGSVSTLTIQRTQQEDSAVYLCASSLRSEQYFGPGTRLTVT.

The chain links TRBV7-9 to TRBJ2-7; perhaps TRBD1 as D (5 bases). V shed 2 bases and J shed 4 bases, with 15 bases lying between them. Germline assignment: CDR1 SEHNR and CDR2 FQNEAQ (reference sequence). The CDR3 loop spans 15 amino acids. The CDR3 here is CASSLSGRVRYEQYF. The CDR3 nucleotides are TGTGCCAGCAGCTTATCGGGCAGGGTACGGTACGAGCAGTACTTC.

DNA for the CDR3: TGTGCCAGCAGTTCTGACTTCTCTCGCAACAACTACAATGAGCAGTTCTTC. Its translation is CASSSDFSRNNYNEQFF. V usage is TRBV28 and J usage is TRBJ2-1, with D unclear. The V gene's germline CDR1 is MDHEN and CDR2 SYDVKM. The CDR3 contains 17 residues. Trimming took off 4 bases at V and 3 bases at J, with 19 bases between the two ends.

The V call is TRBV2, the J call TRBJ1-2, with TRBD1 matching over 10 bases. There are 15 residues in the CDR3. Trimming cost V 7 bases and J 5 bases; bases outside gene matches: 10. Germline V gene sequence: CDR1 SNHLY, CDR2 FYNNEI. Here the CDR3 reads CASMGTGESRYGYTF. CDR3 DNA sequence: TGTGCCAGCATGGGGACAGGGGAGAGTCGGTATGGCTACACCTTC.

J is TRBJ1-5 and V is TRBV18; tentative D call: TRBD1 (5 bases). V was clipped by 3 bases and J by 6 bases, with 12 bases between them. Germline CDR1 KGHSH, CDR2 LQKENI. The CDR3 length is 14 residues. The chain's CDR3 is CASSPGEGGQPQHF. The CDR3 coding sequence is TGTGCCAGCTCACCGGGGGAGGGCGGTCAGCCCCAGCATTTT.

The V and J genes are TRBV28 and TRBJ2-1; 9 bases match TRBD2. This CDR3 has 17 amino acids. The V gene's germline CDR1 is MDHEN and CDR2 SYDVKM. Trimming at V came to 4 bases and at J to 0 bases, leaving 7 bases not matched to a gene. CDR3 nucleotides: TGTGCCAGCAGTTCTAGAGGACTAGCGAGCTCCTACAATGAGCAGTTCTTC. This codes for CASSSRGLASSYNEQFF.